This TCR beta chain was sequenced in a study of blood T cells in healthy people across ages. This clonotype was counted only a few times. Then a second PCR, running about 6 to 12 cycles, was carried out with a sample-barcoded 5' primer and a J-beta primer mix. TCRdb independently ran MiXCR on the 5' RACE reads; one entry per CDR3 protein. The top ten hold approximately 10% of the sample, which has roughly 1.7 million distinct CDR3 sequences, about 35% seen once. This sequence was found in a woman in her 30s in good health. The sequenced sample consisted of blood.

CDR3 region: CASSFQTDYGYTF. The CDR3 nucleotides read TGTGCCAGCAGCTTTCAGACAGACTATGGCTACACCTTC. The J gene is TRBJ1-2, the V gene TRBV7-9; TRBD1 might be the D (5 bases). Germline V gives CDR1 SEHNR, CDR2 FQNEAQ (reference sequence). Trimming shortened V by 3 bases and J by 3 bases, and 8 bases separated the two germline ends. The CDR3 is 13 amino acids.